The clone carrying this T cell receptor beta chain was found many times. Its antigen is not identified. The sample's time point: sample taken at primary tumor resection. From tumor, nontumor lung or frozen PBMC, whole RNA was taken unsorted for sequencing. The germline gives CDR1 ENHRY, CDR2 SYGVKD. This CDR3 comprises 15 residues. Trimming removed 0 bases at V and 4 bases at J, with 9 bases between. The sample is drawn from a study of spatial heterogeneity in lung cancer. TCR cDNA molecules each carried a unique molecular identifier. TCRdb ran MiXCR on the 5' RACE reads and lists one entry per CDR3 protein. The profile shows about 40,000 distinct CDR3 sequences, more than 4.5% of them singletons. Overall study findings and caveats: TCRs found ubiquitously expanded in tumor appeared in blood more at resection than at follow-up.

This chain connects TRBV10-3 to TRBJ2-2; D is perhaps TRBD1 or TRBD2 (6 bases each). The sequence came from a female donor with early-stage non-small cell lung cancer. Specimen: PBMCs, collected at surgery. The CDR3 bases are TGTGCCATCAGTGAGTCCAGGGGAGGCACCGGGGAGCTGTTTTTT. Its protein is CAISESRGGTGELFF.